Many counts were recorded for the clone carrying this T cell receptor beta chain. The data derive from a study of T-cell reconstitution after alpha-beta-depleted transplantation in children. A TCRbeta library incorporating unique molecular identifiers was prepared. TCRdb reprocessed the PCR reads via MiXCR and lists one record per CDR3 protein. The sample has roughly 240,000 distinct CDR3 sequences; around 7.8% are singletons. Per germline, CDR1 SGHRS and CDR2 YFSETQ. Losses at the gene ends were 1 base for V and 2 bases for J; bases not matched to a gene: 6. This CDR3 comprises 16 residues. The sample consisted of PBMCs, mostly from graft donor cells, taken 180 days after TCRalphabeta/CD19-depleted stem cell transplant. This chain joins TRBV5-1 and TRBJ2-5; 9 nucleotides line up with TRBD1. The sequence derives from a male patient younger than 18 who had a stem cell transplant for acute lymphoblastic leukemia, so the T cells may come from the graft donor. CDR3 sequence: CASSLSTGGPQETQYF. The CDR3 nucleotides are TGCGCCAGCAGCTTGTCGACAGGGGGACCTCAAGAGACCCAGTACTTC.